This T cell receptor (beta chain) is drawn from a study of CD8 T cells in ankylosing spondylitis. Whole-study findings and limits: Clones linked to disease were reported to show significant enrichment in matched ankylosing spondylitis synovial fluid. Past studies reported some motif variants in reactive arthritis synovial fluid and blood. Typical of ankylosing spondylitis blood, it appeared, was a TCR beta motif of eight highly homologous variants. CD8+ cells made up the disease-linked clones, which were relatively rare in peripheral blood.

One entry per CDR3 protein, called by TCRdb with MiXCR from the 5' RACE reads. The sample holds hundreds of thousands of distinct CDR3 sequences, roughly 25% seen once. About this clonotype itself: Its antigen is undetermined.

The germline V and J ends were trimmed by 1 base and 3 bases, with 13 bases remaining between them. From germline, CDR1 is LGHDT and CDR2 YNNKEL (reference sequence). The CDR3 sequence is 15 residues long. Sequenced material: blood, either unsorted or a sorted T cell fraction (not recorded which). This rearrangement joins TRBV3-1 to TRBJ2-7; unclear D gene. The receptor was derived from a male donor with ankylosing spondylitis. The CDR3 DNA follows: TGTGCCAGCAGCCAAGGGATCACTGGGAACTACGAGCAGTACTTC. Translated, it gives CASSQGITGNYEQYF.